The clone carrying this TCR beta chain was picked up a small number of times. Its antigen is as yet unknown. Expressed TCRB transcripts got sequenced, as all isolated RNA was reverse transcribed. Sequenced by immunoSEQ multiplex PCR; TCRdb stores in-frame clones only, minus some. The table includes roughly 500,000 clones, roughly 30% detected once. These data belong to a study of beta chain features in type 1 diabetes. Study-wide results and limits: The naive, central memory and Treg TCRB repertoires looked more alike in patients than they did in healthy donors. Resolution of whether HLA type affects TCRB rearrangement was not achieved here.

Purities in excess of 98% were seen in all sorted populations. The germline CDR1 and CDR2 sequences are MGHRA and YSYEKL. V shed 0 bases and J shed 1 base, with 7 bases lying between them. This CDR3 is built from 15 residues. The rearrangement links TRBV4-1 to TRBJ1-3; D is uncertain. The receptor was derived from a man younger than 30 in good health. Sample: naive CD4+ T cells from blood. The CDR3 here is CASSQEGNSGNTIYF. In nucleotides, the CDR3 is TGCGCCAGCAGCCAAGAGGGGAATTCTGGAAACACCATATATTTT.